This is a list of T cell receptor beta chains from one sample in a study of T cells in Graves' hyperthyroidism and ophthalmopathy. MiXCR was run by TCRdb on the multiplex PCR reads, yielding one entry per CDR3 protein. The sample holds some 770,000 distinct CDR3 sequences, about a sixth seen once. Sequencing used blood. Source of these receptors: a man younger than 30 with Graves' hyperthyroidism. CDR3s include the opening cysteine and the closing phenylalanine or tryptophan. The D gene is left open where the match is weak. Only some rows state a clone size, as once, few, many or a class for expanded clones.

CDR3 DNA: TGCAGCGCACAGGTTTACGCTGGAAACACCATATATTTT; CDR3 protein: CSAQVYAGNTIYF; J gene: TRBJ1-3; clone size: .; D gene: .; V gene: TRBV29-1
CDR3 DNA: TGCGCCAGCAGCGGGGGCGGGGCAGGGGCTATCCAAGAGACCCAGTACTTC; CDR3 protein: CASSGGGAGAIQETQYF; J gene: TRBJ2-5; clone size: .; D gene: .; V gene: TRBV5-1
CDR3 DNA: TGTGCCAGCCACACTCCCGGGCTTAACTACGAGCAGTACTTC; CDR3 protein: CASHTPGLNYEQYF; J gene: TRBJ2-7; clone size: many; D gene: .; V gene: TRBV28
CDR3 DNA: TGCAGTGCCACAGGTGACAGCTCCTACAATGAGCAGTTCTTC; CDR3 protein: CSATGDSSYNEQFF; J gene: TRBJ2-1; clone size: few; D gene: .; V gene: TRBV20-1
CDR3 DNA: TGTGCCAGTAGTATCTTGGGGACTAGCGGGGCTAGCACAGATACGCAGTATTTT; CDR3 protein: CASSILGTSGASTDTQYF; J gene: TRBJ2-3; clone size: .; D gene: TRBD2; V gene: TRBV19
CDR3 DNA: TGTGCCAGCAACCCCGGGACTAGCGAGCCAGATACGCAGTATTTT; CDR3 protein: CASNPGTSEPDTQYF; J gene: TRBJ2-3; clone size: many; D gene: TRBD2; V gene: TRBV12-3/TRBV12-4
CDR3 DNA: TGTGCCAGCAGCCCCGGGACCCCCGGTGTCCACGAGCAGTACTTC; CDR3 protein: CASSPGTPGVHEQYF; J gene: TRBJ2-7; clone size: .; D gene: .; V gene: TRBV7-3
CDR3 DNA: TGCGCCAACAGCCAAGGAAGTAGCGGGGAAATCTACGAGCAGTACTTC; CDR3 protein: CANSQGSSGEIYEQYF; J gene: TRBJ2-7; clone size: .; D gene: TRBD2; V gene: TRBV4-1
CDR3 DNA: TGTGCCAGCAGCCAAGATCATGTCAGGGGGACCTACGAGCAGTACTTC; CDR3 protein: CASSQDHVRGTYEQYF; J gene: TRBJ2-7; clone size: many; D gene: TRBD1; V gene: TRBV3-1
CDR3 DNA: TGTGCCAGCAGAGAAACCGGGACAGGGGGCACCGGGGAGCTGTTTTTT; CDR3 protein: CASRETGTGGTGELFF; J gene: TRBJ2-2; clone size: few; D gene: TRBD1; V gene: TRBV6-1
CDR3 DNA: TGTGCCAGCAGTCTACCGGGACTAGCGGGAGTGGGGCAAGAGACCCAGTACTTC; CDR3 protein: CASSLPGLAGVGQETQYF; J gene: TRBJ2-5; clone size: few; D gene: TRBD2; V gene: TRBV6-2/TRBV6-3
CDR3 DNA: TGTGCCAGCTCCCTAGCGGGAGGGGTGCCAAATGAGCAGTTCTTC; CDR3 protein: CASSLAGGVPNEQFF; J gene: TRBJ2-1; clone size: few; D gene: TRBD2; V gene: TRBV18
CDR3 DNA: TGTGCCAGCAGCCATGGAGGTTTCACAGATACGCAGTATTTT; CDR3 protein: CASSHGGFTDTQYF; J gene: TRBJ2-3; clone size: few; D gene: .; V gene: TRBV5-4
CDR3 DNA: TGTGCCAGCAGCCAGACGGTCAAAGAAAAACTGTTTTTT; CDR3 protein: CASSQTVKEKLFF; J gene: TRBJ1-4; clone size: few; D gene: .; V gene: TRBV25-1
CDR3 DNA: TGCGCCAGCAGTGAGTCTGGGGGCAGGCAGCCCCAGCATTTT; CDR3 protein: CASSESGGRQPQHF; J gene: TRBJ1-5; clone size: many; D gene: .; V gene: TRBV10-2
CDR3 DNA: TGTGCCAGCTGCCCCCATAGTTTGGGGATGGGGGTCGCTGAAGCTTTCTTT; CDR3 protein: CASCPHSLGMGVAEAFF; J gene: TRBJ1-1; clone size: many; D gene: .; V gene: TRBV28
CDR3 DNA: TGTGCCAGCAGTTCCCGACTAGCGGCTAGCACAGATACGCAGTATTTT; CDR3 protein: CASSSRLAASTDTQYF; J gene: TRBJ2-3; clone size: .; D gene: TRBD2; V gene: TRBV6-2/TRBV6-3
CDR3 DNA: TGTGCCATCGAGGGGGACAGCAACACTGAAGCTTTCTTT; CDR3 protein: CAIEGDSNTEAFF; J gene: TRBJ1-1; clone size: .; D gene: TRBD1; V gene: TRBV10-3
CDR3 DNA: TGCAGCGTTGAAGGCCTAGCGGGATTGAATGAGCAGTTCTTC; CDR3 protein: CSVEGLAGLNEQFF; J gene: TRBJ2-1; clone size: few; D gene: TRBD2; V gene: TRBV29-1
CDR3 DNA: TGTGCCATCAGTGAGCCGACGACACCTAACTATGGCTACACCTTC; CDR3 protein: CAISEPTTPNYGYTF; J gene: TRBJ1-2; clone size: .; D gene: .; V gene: TRBV10-3
CDR3 DNA: TGCGCCAGCAGCCAAAAGGGACTAGCGGGAGCGGCGGAGACCCAGTACTTC; CDR3 protein: CASSQKGLAGAAETQYF; J gene: TRBJ2-5; clone size: few; D gene: TRBD2; V gene: TRBV4-1
CDR3 DNA: TGTGCCAGCAGCTTAAATAGCGGCTCTGGAAACACCATATATTTT; CDR3 protein: CASSLNSGSGNTIYF; J gene: TRBJ1-3; clone size: many; D gene: .; V gene: TRBV11-3
CDR3 DNA: TGTGCCAGCTCACCCTCAGCTAATGAAAAACTGTTTTTT; CDR3 protein: CASSPSANEKLFF; J gene: TRBJ1-4; clone size: many; D gene: .; V gene: TRBV18
CDR3 DNA: TGTGCCAGCAGCTTAGCGGACGGGACCCAGTACTTC; CDR3 protein: CASSLADGTQYF; J gene: TRBJ2-5; clone size: .; D gene: .; V gene: TRBV7-8
CDR3 DNA: TGTGCCAGCAGCAGCGGCGGGGGGCGCGGGTACGAGCAGTACTTC; CDR3 protein: CASSSGGGRGYEQYF; J gene: TRBJ2-7; clone size: .; D gene: TRBD2; V gene: TRBV11-2
CDR3 DNA: TGTGCCAGCAGCTTTTATGGGCAAAGCAATCAGCCCCAGCATTTT; CDR3 protein: CASSFYGQSNQPQHF; J gene: TRBJ1-5; clone size: .; D gene: .; V gene: TRBV5-8
CDR3 DNA: TGTGCCAGCAGTGAATGGACGGAGGGGGCGACCCAGTACTTC; CDR3 protein: CASSEWTEGATQYF; J gene: TRBJ2-5; clone size: few; D gene: .; V gene: TRBV25-1
CDR3 DNA: TGTGCCAGCAGTTCGAGAACCTCCTACGAGCAGTACTTC; CDR3 protein: CASSSRTSYEQYF; J gene: TRBJ2-7; clone size: many; D gene: .; V gene: TRBV2
CDR3 DNA: TGCGCCAGCAGCGACGTAGGGAACACCGGGGAGCTGTTTTTT; CDR3 protein: CASSDVGNTGELFF; J gene: TRBJ2-2; clone size: few; D gene: .; V gene: TRBV5-1
CDR3 DNA: TGTGCCAGCGCGCCCAGGGCGAATAATCCGGAGACCCAGTACTTC; CDR3 protein: CASAPRANNPETQYF; J gene: TRBJ2-5; clone size: many; D gene: .; V gene: TRBV2
CDR3 DNA: TGTGCCAGCAGTTTATCGGGGGACGGGAGCAATCAGCCCCAGCATTTT; CDR3 protein: CASSLSGDGSNQPQHF; J gene: TRBJ1-5; clone size: few; D gene: .; V gene: TRBV27
CDR3 DNA: TGCAGTGCCACGTTGGGAGCCCTAGACGAGCAGTACTTC; CDR3 protein: CSATLGALDEQYF; J gene: TRBJ2-7; clone size: few; D gene: .; V gene: TRBV20-1
CDR3 DNA: TGCGCCAGCAGCCAAGTGCCCACAACTAATGAAAAACTGTTTTTT; CDR3 protein: CASSQVPTTNEKLFF; J gene: TRBJ1-4; clone size: .; D gene: .; V gene: TRBV4-1
CDR3 DNA: TGCGCCAGCAGGGGATGGGAATCCTACGAGCAGTACTTC; CDR3 protein: CASRGWESYEQYF; J gene: TRBJ2-7; clone size: .; D gene: .; V gene: TRBV4-1
CDR3 DNA: TGTGCCTGGAGTTCCTGGGCGGGAGGGCCGGGGACAGATACGCAGTATTTT; CDR3 protein: CAWSSWAGGPGTDTQYF; J gene: TRBJ2-3; clone size: .; D gene: TRBD2; V gene: TRBV30
CDR3 DNA: TGTGCCAGCAGCTTAGCCAGGGACCCAAATCAGCCCCAGCATTTT; CDR3 protein: CASSLARDPNQPQHF; J gene: TRBJ1-5; clone size: .; D gene: .; V gene: TRBV7-2
CDR3 DNA: TGCAGCGGCGGGACAGGGGGCGACACTGAAGCTTTCTTT; CDR3 protein: CSGGTGGDTEAFF; J gene: TRBJ1-1; clone size: .; D gene: TRBD1; V gene: TRBV29-1
CDR3 DNA: TGTGCCAGCAGTTTACCGGGACTAGCGGCCGACAATGAGCAGTTCTTC; CDR3 protein: CASSLPGLAADNEQFF; J gene: TRBJ2-1; clone size: many; D gene: TRBD2; V gene: TRBV28
CDR3 DNA: TGTGCCAGCAGTGAGAGTAGGGTAGAGGACGAGCAGTACTTC; CDR3 protein: CASSESRVEDEQYF; J gene: TRBJ2-7; clone size: .; D gene: .; V gene: TRBV6-1
CDR3 DNA: TGCAGTGCTAGGGACAGGGGGAACACTGAAGCTTTCTTT; CDR3 protein: CSARDRGNTEAFF; J gene: TRBJ1-1; clone size: many; D gene: TRBD1; V gene: TRBV20-1
CDR3 DNA: TGTGCCAGCAGCGTCCCTAGCGGGACGAAAAACATTCAGTACTTC; CDR3 protein: CASSVPSGTKNIQYF; J gene: TRBJ2-4; clone size: .; D gene: TRBD2; V gene: TRBV9
CDR3 DNA: TGTGCCAGCAGCTTTCCCATTCAGGGCCTGAACACTGAAGCTTTCTTT; CDR3 protein: CASSFPIQGLNTEAFF; J gene: TRBJ1-1; clone size: .; D gene: .; V gene: TRBV11-2
CDR3 DNA: TGTGCCAGTACCGAAGGGGGGCCCTACAATGAGCAGTTCTTC; CDR3 protein: CASTEGGPYNEQFF; J gene: TRBJ2-1; clone size: few; D gene: .; V gene: TRBV19
CDR3 DNA: TGTGCCAGCAGATGGACAGGGACCTACGAGCAGTACTTC; CDR3 protein: CASRWTGTYEQYF; J gene: TRBJ2-7; clone size: many; D gene: TRBD1; V gene: TRBV28
CDR3 DNA: TGCAGCGTTAGGGACAGGGGTACTAATGAAAAACTGTTTTTT; CDR3 protein: CSVRDRGTNEKLFF; J gene: TRBJ1-4; clone size: few; D gene: TRBD1; V gene: TRBV29-1
CDR3 DNA: TGTGCCAGCAGTCGGGGACGAGGCGGCTACACCTTC; CDR3 protein: CASSRGRGGYTF; J gene: TRBJ1-2; clone size: few; D gene: .; V gene: TRBV2
CDR3 DNA: TGTGCCAGCAGTTACTCCCCGACAAAGGGCTACGAGCAGTACTTC; CDR3 protein: CASSYSPTKGYEQYF; J gene: TRBJ2-7; clone size: .; D gene: .; V gene: TRBV6-2/TRBV6-3
CDR3 DNA: TGTGCCAGTAACCGAGGGACAGGATACACCGGGGAGCTGTTTTTT; CDR3 protein: CASNRGTGYTGELFF; J gene: TRBJ2-2; clone size: .; D gene: TRBD1; V gene: TRBV19
CDR3 DNA: TGTGCCAGCAGTGGTCGGCGGGAGAGTAATGAGCAGTTCTTC; CDR3 protein: CASSGRRESNEQFF; J gene: TRBJ2-1; clone size: .; D gene: TRBD2; V gene: TRBV6-2/TRBV6-3
CDR3 DNA: TGTGCCAGCAGTTTAGCGAGGCGCTCCTACGAGCAGTACTTC; CDR3 protein: CASSLARRSYEQYF; J gene: TRBJ2-7; clone size: .; D gene: .; V gene: TRBV12-3/TRBV12-4
CDR3 DNA: TGCAGTGCTAACGGACTAGCGGGACGGACGCAGTATTTT; CDR3 protein: CSANGLAGRTQYF; J gene: TRBJ2-3; clone size: few; D gene: TRBD2; V gene: TRBV20-1